This TCR beta chain was profiled in a study of graft-versus-host responses after intestinal transplantation. Background on the study: Each patient got anti-thymocyte globulin induction, then tacrolimus and steroids for around three years. Findings of the study overall: GvH clones surfaced in recipient marrow, some emerging earlier in ileum or blood. Allograft graft-versus-host to host-versus-graft clonal ratios ran high in patients with graft-donor T cell macrochimerism.

Libraries were prepared by immunoSEQ multiplex PCR; TCRdb keeps only in-frame clonotypes and omits some of them. Among around 99,000 clones, 87% were seen once, and the ten largest hold less than 0.8%. In regard to this clone: Its antigen is still unknown.

V lost 4 bases to trimming and J lost 4 bases; unmatched junction nucleotides: 1. CDR1 LNHDA and CDR2 SQIVND come from the germline V gene (reference sequence). This CDR3 spans 14 amino acids. The genes are TRBV19 and TRBJ2-2, with 9 nucleotides matching TRBD2. The TCR originated in a human donor who was the organ donor for an intestinal transplant. Sequences were derived from unstimulated CD4+ T cells sorted from spleen or lymph node cells, sampled before transplant. The CDR3 spells CASSSGGATGELFF. Here the CDR3 DNA reads TGTGCCAGTAGTAGCGGGGGGGCCACCGGGGAGCTGTTTTTT.